This passage covers 21 T cell receptor beta chains from one sample sequenced in a study of cytomegalovirus exposure and HLA in healthy donors. Use of 60 Vbeta and 13 Jbeta primers characterized the PCR. The data were produced by immunoSEQ multiplex PCR, yet TCRdb's version contains in-frame clones alone and is incomplete. The table includes approximately 190,000 clones, approximately 79% detected once. Sequencing used PBMCs. The source of these receptors is a man aged 35-49 years in good health and CMV-seropositive.

The V and J genes are TRBV7-9 and TRBJ1-5, with 11 bases lining up with TRBD1. This CDR3 region has 18 residues. The germline CDR1 and CDR2 sequences are SEHNR and FQNEAQ (reference sequence). Trimming cost V 3 bases and J 4 bases; bases outside gene matches: 11. The CDR3 loop is CASSLIRTGGLGNQPQHF. DNA of the CDR3: TGTGCCAGCAGCTTGATAAGGACAGGGGGCTTAGGTAATCAGCCCCAGCATTTT.

The V call is TRBV6-6, the J call TRBJ2-7, with TRBD1 matching 9 bases. CDR1 is MNHNY and CDR2 is SVGAGI in the germline V gene (reference sequence). The CDR3 is 14 residues long. The J segment lost 3 bases and the V segment lost 5 bases, leaving 5 bases of the junction unmatched. The CDR3: CASSKGQGYYEQYF. The CDR3 DNA reads TGTGCCAGCAGTAAGGGACAGGGCTACTACGAGCAGTACTTC.

The rearrangement uses TRBV19 and TRBJ2-7; TRBD1 matches 10 bases. Looked up from germline, CDR1 is LNHDA and CDR2 is SQIVND (reference sequence). The CDR3 runs 15 residues. With 4 bases clipped from V and 2 bases from J, the junction kept 5 bases outside the gene matches. Written as DNA, the CDR3 is TGTGCCAGTAGTACTTGGGACAGGGGCACCTACGAGCAGTACTTC. As protein: CASSTWDRGTYEQYF.

The chain carries TRBV19 and TRBJ1-6, with a possible D match to TRBD1 (6 bases). CDR1 and CDR2 from the germline V gene are LNHDA and SQIVND (reference sequence). V gave up 0 bases and J gave up 9 bases, with 12 bases separating them. This CDR3 is built from 15 residues. CDR3 loop: CASSIDALGGSPLHF. CDR3 nucleotide sequence: TGTGCCAGTAGTATAGACGCACTAGGGGGTTCACCCCTCCACTTT.

The V gene is TRBV9, the J gene TRBJ2-2; 11 positions match TRBD1. The V and J ends lost 1 base and 6 bases, in that order; junction bases with no gene match: 11. The CDR3 has 18 residues. The germline V gene encodes CDR1 SGDLS and CDR2 YYNGEE. This CDR3 is CASSVRGTGGRAAGELFF. The CDR3 DNA follows: TGTGCCAGCAGCGTACGAGGGACAGGGGGAAGGGCCGCCGGGGAGCTGTTTTTT.

This clone was detected only a few times. The V call is TRBV7-3, the J call TRBJ2-7; D is unresolved. V shed 0 bases and J shed 4 bases, with 4 bases lying between them. There are 12 residues in the CDR3. CDR1 and CDR2 from the germline V gene are SGHTA and FQGTGA. The CDR3 here is CASSLTSYEQYF. The CDR3 DNA reads as TGTGCCAGCAGCTTAACCAGTTACGAGCAGTACTTC.

The chain links TRBV6-5 to TRBJ1-2, with D possibly matching TRBD1 (5 bases). Trimming removed 6 bases from V and 3 bases from J, with 11 bases in between. Germline CDR1 MNHEY, CDR2 SVGAGI. The CDR3 runs to 13 residues. Here the CDR3 DNA reads TGTGCCAGCAGAAGGTCACAGGACTATGGCTACACCTTC. It is translated as CASRRSQDYGYTF.

V gene TRBV27 combines with J gene TRBJ1-1, with 10 positions matching TRBD1. CDR1 is MNHEY, CDR2 SMNVEV, per germline (reference sequence). J gave up 6 bases and V 2 bases, and 3 bases lay outside the gene matches. The length of the CDR3 is 14 residues. In DNA, the CDR3 is TGTGCCAGCAGTTTAGGGACAGGGGTGTCTGAAGCTTTCTTT. Translating it yields CASSLGTGVSEAFF.

CDR3 sequence reads: CASSVGQGADGYTF. In DNA, the CDR3 is TGTGCCAGCAGCGTAGGGCAGGGGGCAGACGGCTACACCTTC. The V and J genes are TRBV9 and TRBJ1-2, with 8 bases matching TRBD1. Germline CDR1 SGDLS, CDR2 YYNGEE. Unmatched junction bases numbered 6, after V lost 0 bases and J lost 8 bases. The CDR3 is 14 amino acids.

This clone counts as medium-sized. The chain employs TRBV5-4 and TRBJ1-1, with a tentative D call TRBD1 (5 bases). The CDR3 has 14 residues. From germline, CDR1 is SGHNT and CDR2 YYREEE (reference sequence). Trimming shortened V by 6 bases and J by 2 bases, and 14 bases separated the two germline ends. The CDR3 nucleotides read TGTGCCAGCACCCGCGACGGGACTAACACTGAAGCTTTCTTT. Amino acid sequence: CASTRDGTNTEAFF. Using reference TRBV5-4 and TRBJ1-1 for the parts outside the CDR3, the full variable domain is ETGVTQSPTHLIKTRGQQVTLRCSSQSGHNTVSWYQQALGQGPQFIFQYYREEENGRGNFPPRFSGLQFPNYSSELNVNALELDDSALYLCASTRDGTNTEAFFGQGTRLTVV.

The chain links TRBV7-9 to TRBJ2-3; a weak D match, TRBD2 (6 bases). The CDR3 loop spans 13 amino acids. With 6 bases removed from V and 6 bases from J, the gap between germline ends came to 13 bases. Germline CDR1 is SEHNR and CDR2 is FQNEAQ (reference sequence). Here the CDR3 DNA reads TGTGCCAGCAGTCCACTAGCCACGGATACGCAGTATTTT. It is translated as CASSPLATDTQYF.

J is TRBJ2-7 and V is TRBV9, with TRBD1 as a possible D gene (5 bases). The CDR3 runs to 14 residues. Trimming stripped 0 bases from V and 4 bases from J, with 11 bases between. The V gene's germline CDR1 is SGDLS and CDR2 YYNGEE. The CDR3 spells CASSVEGDTYEQYF. The DNA of the CDR3 is TGTGCCAGCAGCGTAGAAGGGGATACTTACGAGCAGTACTTC.

This rearrangement joins TRBV27 to TRBJ1-5; D is unresolved. The CDR3 is 15 residues long. The germline V gene encodes CDR1 MNHEY and CDR2 SMNVEV (reference sequence). With 3 bases removed from V and 5 bases from J, the gap between germline ends came to 14 bases. This chain's CDR3 is CASSLRGSRDQPQHF. CDR3 DNA sequence: TGTGCCAGCAGTTTGAGAGGGTCGCGGGATCAGCCCCAGCATTTT.

The chain combines TRBV7-2 with TRBJ2-7, with D possibly matching TRBD1 (6 bases). Germline V gene lookup returns CDR1 SGHTA and CDR2 FQGNSA. Between the trimmed V and J ends, which lost 3 bases and 3 bases, there was a span of 15 bases. The CDR3 totals 15 residues. The CDR3 reads CASSLGYSDSYEQYF. Written as DNA, the CDR3 is TGTGCCAGCAGCTTGGGGTATTCGGACAGCTACGAGCAGTACTTC.

The V and J genes are TRBV18 and TRBJ1-2, with D possibly matching TRBD1 (5 bases). This CDR3 is 15 amino acids long. Germline values: CDR1 KGHSH, CDR2 LQKENI. V lost 6 bases to trimming and J lost 3 bases, with 17 bases between them. The CDR3 DNA follows: TGTGCCAGCTCCTCCGACCCAGTGGGGCACTATGGCTACACCTTC. Protein sequence: CASSSDPVGHYGYTF. The full variable domain, in which reference TRBV18 and TRBJ1-2 provide the parts outside the CDR3, is NAGVMQNPRHLVRRRGQEARLRCSPMKGHSHVYWYRQLPEEGLKFMVYLQKENIIDESGMPKERFSAEFPKEGPSILRIQQVVRGDSAAYFCASSSDPVGHYGYTFGSGTRLTVV.

This rearrangement joins TRBV10-3 to TRBJ2-7; D is uncertain. The CDR3 spans 13 residues. Per the germline V gene, CDR1 is ENHRY and CDR2 is SYGVKD. V was shortened by 10 bases and J by 4 bases, with 17 bases between the two germline ends. CDR3 amino acids: CASCPSDSYEQYF. The CDR3 DNA is TGTGCCAGCTGCCCGAGCGATAGTTACGAGCAGTACTTC.

V is TRBV28 and J is TRBJ1-4; 8 nucleotides match TRBD1. The CDR3 is 16 amino acids. The V gene's germline CDR1 is MDHEN and CDR2 SYDVKM. V was pared by 3 bases and J by 10 bases, with 13 bases of the junction left unmatched. The CDR3 DNA follows: TGTGCCAGCAGTTTTACCCAACAGGGGGACGTGGGAAAACTGTTTTTT. Amino acids: CASSFTQQGDVGKLFF.

The sample holds one count of this clone. The CDR3: CASSLEAGGTYEQYF. The CDR3 nucleotides are TGTGCCAGCAGCTTGGAAGCGGGGGGGACCTACGAGCAGTACTTC. This chain connects TRBV5-5 to TRBJ2-7; 10 nucleotides align to TRBD2. With V trimmed by 0 bases and J by 2 bases, 2 bases remained unmatched. From germline, CDR1 is SGHKS and CDR2 YYEKEE (reference sequence). The CDR3 has 15 residues. The full variable domain, rest sourced from reference TRBV5-5 and TRBJ2-7, is DAGVTQSPTHLIKTRGQQVTLRCSPISGHKSVSWYQQVLGQGPQFIFQYYEKEERGRGNFPDRFSARQFPNYSSELNVNALLLGDSALYLCASSLEAGGTYEQYFGPGTRLTVT.

CDR3 residues: CASSGGEQQYF. CDR3 bases: TGTGCCAGCAGCGGTGGGGAGCAGCAGTACTTC. The rearrangement links TRBV21-1 to TRBJ2-7; whether TRBD2, the table's D call, matches the DNA was not checked. TRBV21-1 is tagged as a pseudogene. The CDR3 spans 11 residues.

The V and J genes are TRBV7-3 and TRBJ1-6; 12 positions match TRBD1. The CDR3 has 17 residues. V was pared by 6 bases and J by 10 bases, with 13 bases of the junction left unmatched. Germline assignment: CDR1 SGHTA and CDR2 FQGTGA. Here the CDR3 reads CASSKGTGGSTSSPLHF. In nucleotides, the CDR3 is TGTGCCAGCAGTAAGGGGACAGGGGGCTCTACGTCCTCACCCCTCCACTTT.

The V call is TRBV7-3, the J call TRBJ2-5, with TRBD1 matching 8 bases. This CDR3 has 14 residues. With V trimmed by 4 bases and J by 5 bases, 6 bases remained unmatched. Germline CDR1 reads SGHTA; CDR2 reads FQGTGA. The CDR3 loop is CASSWTGPGETQYF. CDR3 in DNA: TGTGCCAGCAGCTGGACAGGGCCTGGGGAGACCCAGTACTTC.